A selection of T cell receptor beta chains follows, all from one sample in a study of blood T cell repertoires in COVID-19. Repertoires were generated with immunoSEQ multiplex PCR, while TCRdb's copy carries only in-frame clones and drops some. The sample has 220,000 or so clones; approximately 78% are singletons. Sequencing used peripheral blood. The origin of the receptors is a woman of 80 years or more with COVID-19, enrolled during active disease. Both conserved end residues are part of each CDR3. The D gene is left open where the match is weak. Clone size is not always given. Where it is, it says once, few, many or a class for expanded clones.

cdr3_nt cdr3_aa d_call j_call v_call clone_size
TGTGCCAGCAGCCAGCCCGGGGGGGCCTACAATGAGCAGTTCTTC CASSQPGGAYNEQFF TRBD2 TRBJ2-1 TRBV3-1/TRBV3-2 NA
TGTGCCAGCAGGCGTTCCGGGGAGCTGTTTTTT CASRRSGELFF NA TRBJ2-2 TRBV5-8 NA
TGTGCCAGCTCACACAATACCGGGACTAGCAACGGGGAGCTGTTTTTT CASSHNTGTSNGELFF TRBD2 TRBJ2-2 TRBV18 NA
TGTGCCAGCACCAACAGCTACTCACCCCTCCACTTT CASTNSYSPLHF NA TRBJ1-6 TRBV12-3/TRBV12-4 NA
TGTGCCAGCAGCTTTTTCGCGGGAGGTGATGATGAGCAGTTCTTC CASSFFAGGDDEQFF TRBD2 TRBJ2-1 TRBV11-2 NA
TGTGCCAGCAGCTTACCGGGGGAAGGGAAAAAGGCTTTCTTT CASSLPGEGKKAFF NA TRBJ1-1 TRBV7-9 few
TGTGCCAGCAGCTTCCAGGCGGGAGCCTACACAGATACGCAGTATTTT CASSFQAGAYTDTQYF TRBD2 TRBJ2-3 TRBV7-2 NA
TGTGCCAGCAGTTTATTGTTAGGTTTTGAAGGAGGAATCAATGAGCAGTTCTTC CASSLLLGFEGGINEQFF NA TRBJ2-1 TRBV28 few
TGTGCCAGCAGCCCCGGGGGGGGCCGGCAAGAAGCTTTCTTT CASSPGGGRQEAFF NA TRBJ1-1 TRBV3-1/TRBV3-2 NA
TGTGCCAGCAGTTCGCTATATAGCCCGAGGGTGGGCGAGCAGTACTTC CASSSLYSPRVGEQYF NA TRBJ2-7 TRBV28 NA
TGTGCCAGCAGCTCCCGAAGGGACAGTTACAATGAGCAGTTCTTC CASSSRRDSYNEQFF TRBD1 TRBJ2-1 TRBV7-2 NA
TGTGCCAGCAGCCAAGGGAGTCAGGGGGCGGCGAACACTGAAGCTTTCTTT CASSQGSQGAANTEAFF TRBD1 TRBJ1-1 TRBV4-2 NA
TGTGCCAGTCGTTCCCCAACAGGGTGGAATACGCAGTATTTT CASRSPTGWNTQYF NA TRBJ2-3 TRBV28 NA
TGTGCCAGCAGCTTGGACAGGTCCGCCTACGAGCAGTACTTC CASSLDRSAYEQYF NA TRBJ2-7 TRBV5-4 NA
TGTGCCAGTAGTGGCGACAAGATGAACACTGAAGCTTTCTTT CASSGDKMNTEAFF NA TRBJ1-1 TRBV19 few
TGTGCCAGTAGTAGCCTAGCGGGGGGAGAGACCCAGTACTTC CASSSLAGGETQYF TRBD2 TRBJ2-5 TRBV19 NA
TGCAGCGTTGACGGGGGAAGTGCAGGGGCCAACGTCCTGACTTTC CSVDGGSAGANVLTF NA TRBJ2-6 TRBV29-1 NA
TGTGCCAGCAGTTGGCCAGGGATCACTGAAGCTTTCTTT CASSWPGITEAFF NA TRBJ1-1 TRBV6-2/TRBV6-3 few
TGTGCCAGCAGCTTAGTTGGTCCACGTGGGGCCTATGGCTACACCTTC CASSLVGPRGAYGYTF NA TRBJ1-2 TRBV7-9 NA
TGTGCCAGCAGCTTGATGTCTAGCGGGAGCAATGAGCAGTTCTTC CASSLMSSGSNEQFF TRBD2 TRBJ2-1 TRBV11-3 NA
TGTGCCAGCAGCCAAGCGGGGAATTCACCCCTCCACTTT CASSQAGNSPLHF NA TRBJ1-6 TRBV14 NA
TGTGCCAGCAGTTACCCCGGAGCAAATCATGGCTACACCTTC CASSYPGANHGYTF NA TRBJ1-2 TRBV6-5 NA
TGTGCCAGCAGTGAGGCTTTAATTAATGAAAAACTGTTTTTT CASSEALINEKLFF NA TRBJ1-4 TRBV6-1 NA